This TCR beta chain was found in a study of blood T cell repertoires in COVID-19. This CDR3 has 12 residues. CDR1 is SGHAT, CDR2 FQDESV, per germline (reference sequence). V was trimmed by 1 base and J by 5 bases, leaving 6 bases between them. Profiled with immunoSEQ multiplex PCR; TCRdb holds only in-frame clones, not every one. The data hold fewer than 250,000 clones, with around nine tenths observed a single time. The sample taken for sequencing was peripheral blood. This TCR was sampled from a woman in her sixties or seventies who had recovered from COVID-19. V usage is TRBV11-1 and J usage is TRBJ2-7, with D unresolved. Here the CDR3 DNA reads TGTGCCAGCAGCTTAGATTCCAACGAGCAGTACTTC. This encodes CASSLDSNEQYF.